This TCR beta chain was identified during a study of blood T cell repertoires in COVID-19. Per germline, CDR1 KGHDR and CDR2 SFDVKD. Trimming removed 0 bases from V and 4 bases from J, with 11 bases in between. This CDR3 has 15 residues. Method: immunoSEQ multiplex PCR; TCRdb's copy keeps in-frame clones and lacks some. In the table there are some 200,000 clones, around 82% of which are singletons. The rearrangement uses TRBV24-1 and TRBJ1-2; maybe TRBD1 (6 bases). The sequence came from a woman aged 70-85 years with acute or convalescent COVID-19. The sample comprised peripheral blood. The CDR3 loop is CATSDLGGGVYGYTF. CDR3 in DNA: TGTGCCACCAGTGATTTGGGGGGGGGCGTCTATGGCTACACCTTC.